This TCR beta chain is from a study of CD8 T cells in Susac syndrome. Study results and limitations: Regarding the TCR sequencing and HLA analysis, the study admitted that a relatively small number of individuals were involved.

Germline CDR1 reads MDHEN; CDR2 reads SYDVKM. V shed 6 bases and J shed 3 bases, with 18 bases lying between them. CDR3 length: 15 residues. A note on this clonotype: Its antigen is not known.

RNA in amounts of roughly 0.5 to 1 ug was reverse transcribed with random hexamers. TCRdb passed the immunoSEQ multiplex PCR reads through MiXCR, listing each CDR3 protein once. Counted here are about 200,000 distinct CDR3 sequences, over 85% occurring once; the ten biggest clones make up 0.1%. The sample comprised CD4+ T cells from PBMCs. The TCR sequence derives from a human donor in good health. V is TRBV28 and J is TRBJ2-7; either TRBD1 or TRBD2 may supply D (6 bases each). Here the CDR3 DNA reads TGTGCCAGCAGCCTGGGCGGGACAAGACTCTACGAGCAGTACTTC. Its protein product is CASSLGGTRLYEQYF.